The TCR beta chain under discussion was sequenced for a study of T cells in tumors after PD-1 blockade. Sequencing was performed with immunoSEQ multiplex PCR; in TCRdb, only in-frame clones are kept and a portion is missing. The repertoire holds 45,000 to 50,000 clones, with more than 60% as singletons. In germline, CDR1 is SEHNR, CDR2 FQNEAQ (reference sequence). Losses at the gene ends were 5 bases for V and 0 bases for J; bases not matched to a gene: 7. The CDR3 is 16 amino acids. This chain uses TRBV7-9 with TRBJ2-1, with TRBD2 identical over 7 bases. This sequence was found in a human donor with advanced basal cell or squamous cell carcinoma (not recorded which). Sequenced material: PBMCs, taken before anti-PD-1 therapy. The CDR3 bases are TGTGCCAGCAGCCCCCCGGGGGGAAGCTCCTACAATGAGCAGTTCTTC. This translates into CASSPPGGSSYNEQFF.